The rows below give T cell receptor beta chains drawn from one sample of a study of cytomegalovirus exposure and HLA in healthy donors. Only in-frame clones appear in the TCRdb table, and some are missing; sequencing was by immunoSEQ multiplex PCR. The sample holds about 120,000 clones, over 65% seen once. The sample taken for sequencing was PBMCs. Every receptor here comes from a man in his forties or fifties in good health and CMV-seropositive. Each CDR3 is given with its conserved first and last residue. Fields, in order: clone size, D gene, V gene, J gene, CDR3 protein, CDR3 DNA. D genes are given only for firm matches. A clone size is listed for some rows: how often the clone was seen (once, few, many), or a class if it is expanded.

.	TRBD2	TRBV6-4	TRBJ2-3	CASSDSWRGGSDTQYF	TGTGCCAGCAGTGACTCTTGGCGGGGGGGCTCAGATACGCAGTATTTT
.	.	TRBV18	TRBJ2-7	CASSPQEREQYF	TGTGCCAGCTCCCCCCAAGAGCGGGAGCAGTACTTC
.	.	TRBV15	TRBJ2-3	CATSRELGRDTQYF	TGTGCCACCAGCAGAGAGTTGGGGCGAGATACGCAGTATTTT
.	TRBD2	TRBV4-1	TRBJ2-2	CASSQDRSGGTGELFF	TGCGCCAGCAGCCAAGATAGGAGCGGGGGGACCGGGGAGCTGTTTTTT
.	.	TRBV6-5	TRBJ2-1	CASSRAISNEQFF	TGTGCCAGCAGTAGAGCTATTTCGAATGAGCAGTTCTTC
.	.	TRBV7-2	TRBJ1-4	CASSRDYQEKLFF	TGTGCCAGCAGCCGCGACTATCAAGAAAAACTGTTTTTT
.	TRBD2	TRBV7-7	TRBJ2-5	CASSLGTSGTETQYF	TGTGCTAGCAGCTTAGGGACTAGCGGGACGGAGACCCAGTACTTC
once	.	TRBV5-1	TRBJ2-1	CASSFGTPSYNEQFF	TGCGCCAGCAGCTTCGGGACACCTTCCTACAATGAGCAGTTCTTC
.	TRBD1	TRBV11-2	TRBJ2-1	CASSLGPGQRAYNEQFF	TGTGCCAGCAGCTTAGGGCCGGGACAGAGGGCCTACAATGAGCAGTTCTTC
once	.	TRBV28	TRBJ1-5	CASSPTRANQPQHF	TGTGCCAGCAGTCCCACTAGGGCAAATCAGCCCCAGCATTTT
.	.	TRBV15	TRBJ2-1	CATSRVKLARNEQFF	TGTGCCACCAGCAGAGTGAAGTTAGCCCGCAATGAGCAGTTCTTC
.	.	TRBV27	TRBJ2-7	CASTADRRSEQYF	TGTGCCAGCACCGCCGACAGGAGAAGCGAGCAGTACTTC
.	.	TRBV6-5	TRBJ1-1	CASSYSGASNTEAFF	TGTGCCAGCAGTTACTCGGGGGCTTCGAACACTGAAGCTTTCTTT
.	.	TRBV19	TRBJ2-2	CASSGIRGLADANTGELFF	TGTGCCAGTAGTGGGATCAGGGGGCTAGCGGATGCGAACACCGGGGAGCTGTTTTTT
.	.	TRBV9	TRBJ2-5	CASSGREETQYF	TGTGCCAGCAGCGGGAGGGAAGAGACCCAGTACTTC
.	TRBD1	TRBV5-4	TRBJ2-3	CASTLDRGHTDTQYF	TGTGCCAGCACCCTCGACAGGGGGCACACAGATACGCAGTATTTT
.	.	TRBV7-9	TRBJ2-5	CASSPGRAQYF	TGTGCCAGCAGCCCAGGGCGTGCCCAGTACTTC
few	.	TRBV9	TRBJ2-2	CASSVGANTGELFF	TGTGCCAGCAGCGTCGGAGCGAACACCGGGGAGCTGTTTTTT
.	.	TRBV2	TRBJ1-6	CASSWTIRDSPLHF	TGTGCCAGCAGCTGGACAATTCGGGATTCACCCCTCCACTTT
.	TRBD1	TRBV6-1	TRBJ1-5	CASSGQGGGQPQHF	TGTGCCAGCAGTGGACAGGGTGGCGGTCAGCCCCAGCATTTT
.	TRBD2	TRBV4-2	TRBJ2-7	CASSQLAAGTRSYEQYF	TGTGCCAGCAGCCAACTAGCCGCCGGGACTAGGTCCTACGAGCAGTACTTC
.	TRBD2	TRBV7-6	TRBJ2-3	CASSLGSGGASDTQYF	TGTGCCAGCAGCTTGGGTAGCGGGGGGGCCTCCGATACGCAGTATTTT
.	.	TRBV7-2	TRBJ2-7	CASSLGQANYEQYF	TGTGCCAGCAGCTTAGGACAGGCGAACTACGAGCAGTACTTC
.	.	TRBV4-2	TRBJ1-2	CASSQGSAAGYTF	TGTGCCAGCAGCCAAGGATCGGCGGCTGGCTACACCTTC
.	.	TRBV4-3	TRBJ1-2	CASSQDARGNYGYTF	TGCGCCAGCAGCCAAGACGCCAGGGGAAACTATGGCTACACCTTC
.	.	TRBV6-1	TRBJ1-5	CASSDTGNQPQHF	TGTGCCAGCAGTGACACAGGGAATCAGCCCCAGCATTTT
.	.	TRBV5-1	TRBJ1-3	CASSSGVRVTIYF	TGCGCCAGCAGTTCAGGGGTCCGGGTCACCATATATTTT
.	.	TRBV6-1	TRBJ1-2	CASSERSRDYGYTF	TGTGCCAGCAGTGAACGATCCAGGGACTATGGCTACACCTTC
.	.	TRBV9	TRBJ2-7	CASSVVAGEQYF	TGTGCCAGCAGCGTAGTAGCAGGGGAGCAGTACTTC
.	.	TRBV19	TRBJ1-1	CASSMTGRVTEAFF	TGTGCCAGTAGTATGACAGGTAGGGTGACTGAAGCTTTCTTT
.	.	TRBV25-1	TRBJ1-1	CASSDGPGAGTEAFF	TGTGCCAGCAGTGATGGTCCAGGGGCGGGCACTGAAGCTTTCTTT
large	TRBD2	TRBV5-6	TRBJ2-7	CASSLGLAGGNEQYF	TGTGCCAGCAGCCTGGGACTAGCGGGAGGGAACGAGCAGTACTTC
.	TRBD1	TRBV2	TRBJ1-1	CASSPTGGTGTEAFF	TGTGCCAGCAGTCCTACAGGGGGCACTGGGACTGAAGCTTTCTTT
.	.	TRBV6-4	TRBJ2-3	CASSESWRPSADTQYF	TGTGCCAGCAGCGAAAGTTGGAGGCCGTCAGCAGATACGCAGTATTTT
.	TRBD1	TRBV7-2	TRBJ1-2	CASSRGQAVDGHTF	TGTGCCAGCAGCCGCGGACAGGCAGTCGATGGCCACACCTTC
few	TRBD1	TRBV5-4	TRBJ1-2	CASSLSRDRVGGYTF	TGTGCCAGCAGCCTCTCCCGGGACAGGGTGGGTGGCTACACCTTC
.	.	TRBV7-9	TRBJ1-5	CASSSKGSQPQHF	TGTGCCAGCAGCTCGAAAGGGAGTCAGCCCCAGCATTTT
few	TRBD2	TRBV11-2	TRBJ2-2	CASSFITRGGNTGELFF	TGTGCCAGCAGCTTTATTACGCGGGGGGGCAACACCGGGGAGCTGTTTTTT
.	TRBD2	TRBV11-1	TRBJ2-7	CASSLRLAGYYEQYF	TGTGCCAGCAGCTTACGACTAGCGGGATACTACGAGCAGTACTTC
few	TRBD1	TRBV6-1	TRBJ2-7	CASSPTGAAYEQYF	TGTGCCAGCAGCCCGACAGGGGCAGCCTACGAGCAGTACTTC